This TCR beta chain was identified during a study of shared clonotypes between healthy human individuals. Trimming stripped 1 base from V and 7 bases from J, with 17 bases between. CDR1 is GTSNPN and CDR2 is SVGIG in the germline V gene (reference sequence). This CDR3 contains 16 residues. Only in-frame clones appear in the TCRdb table, and some are missing; sequencing was by immunoSEQ multiplex PCR. The sample includes millions of clones, 85% to 95% of them seen just once. This chain uses TRBV30 with TRBJ1-6, with a possible D match to TRBD1 (6 bases). The TCR sequence derives from a man younger than 30 in good health. Sequencing was done on a sample of naive CD4+ T cells sorted from blood. Subset noted: CD45RA+ positively selected. The CDR3 protein is CAWSGPNKGQNSPLHF. CDR3 DNA sequence: TGTGCCTGGAGTGGCCCCAACAAGGGACAAAATTCACCCCTCCACTTT. Drawing the rest from reference TRBV30 and TRBJ1-6, the complete variable domain is SQTIHQWPATLVQPVGSPLSLECTVEGTSNPNLYWYRQAAGRGLQLLFYSVGIGQISSEVPQNLSASRPQDRQFILSSKKLLLSDSGFYLCAWSGPNKGQNSPLHFGNGTRLTVT.